The subject of this entry is one T cell receptor beta chain. The data were obtained in a study of tumor T cells in aggressive B-cell lymphoma. The method was immunoSEQ multiplex PCR; TCRdb's version includes in-frame clones alone and lacks a portion of them. Of several thousand clones listed, 75% to 90% are singletons. There are 16 residues in the CDR3. The germline CDR1 and CDR2 sequences are MNHNY and SVGAGI (reference sequence). Trimming took 2 bases from V and 5 from J; bases not matched to a gene: 11. The sequencing input was tumor tissue. V and J are TRBV6-6 and TRBJ1-1, with TRBD1 identical over 7 bases. This clonotype originated in an adult with diffuse large B cell lymphoma. Here the CDR3 reads CASSYLLDRVWTEAFF. CDR3 nucleotides: TGTGCCAGCAGTTACCTCCTTGACAGGGTATGGACTGAAGCTTTCTTT.